This T cell receptor beta chain was identified in a study of T cells in Graves' hyperthyroidism and ophthalmopathy. The overall study: At initial diagnosis, before any treatment had begun, peripheral blood was obtained.

In the ophthalmopathy cohort, Clinical Activity Score was at least 3, NOSPECS grade at least 4, and duration under 3 months. This clonotype was observed many times. The CDR3 is 16 residues long. Germline V gene data show CDR1 as LNHNV and CDR2 as YYDKDF (reference sequence). V was shortened by 1 base and J by 4 bases, with 16 bases between the two germline ends. There were TCR beta CDR3 regions amplified from RNA transcripts. Researchers ran a first-round RT-PCR on the TCR CDR3 using the HTBI primer set. TCRdb independently ran MiXCR on the multiplex PCR reads; one entry per CDR3 protein. The sample carries fewer than 350,000 distinct CDR3 sequences, 15% to 20% recorded once.

The source of this sequence is a woman in her thirties or forties with Graves' ophthalmopathy. The rearrangement uses TRBV15 and TRBJ2-5, with D hard to call. Sequences were obtained from blood. As DNA, the CDR3 is TGTGCCACCAGCAGAGCCCAATTTGAGGATCGAGAGACCCAGTACTTC. Translated, it gives CATSRAQFEDRETQYF.